Below, 17 T cell receptor beta chains from the same sample are listed, as sequenced in a study of neurological immune-mediated disorders. Time point defined: longitudinal time-point 3. TCRdb reprocessed the 5' RACE reads via MiXCR and lists one record per CDR3 protein. The data contain roughly 50,000 distinct CDR3 sequences, 12% of them seen just once; the ten biggest clones take up approximately 9%. Sequencing was carried out using PBMCs. The receptor source for this set is a male donor with HTLV-1-associated myelopathy (HAM/TSP).

This clonotype was picked up many times. This chain's CDR3 is CASSVDGPPGAFF. The DNA of the CDR3 is TGTGCCAGCAGTGTCGACGGCCCCCCGGGAGCTTTCTTT. J is TRBJ1-1 and V is TRBV7-9; D remains ambiguous. Trimming shortened V by 6 bases and J by 10 bases, and 18 bases separated the two germline ends. In germline, CDR1 is SEHNR, CDR2 FQNEAQ (reference sequence). This CDR3 comprises 13 residues.

This clonotype was detected many times. The chain is built from TRBV7-9 and TRBJ1-5; no clear D gene. V lost 2 bases and J lost 4, with 9 bases in between. Germline CDR1 and CDR2: SEHNR and FQNEAQ (reference sequence). This CDR3 is 14 amino acids long. CDR3 in DNA: TGTGCCAGCAGCTTACTAGGAATTAATCAGCCCCAGCATTTT. Residues: CASSLLGINQPQHF.

This clonotype was recorded at least ten times. The rearrangement links TRBV7-2 to TRBJ2-3; 7 nucleotides agree with TRBD2. V lost 5 bases, J lost 4 bases, and 12 bases stayed unmatched. The CDR3 is 16 amino acids. Germline V lookup: CDR1 SGHTA, CDR2 FQGNSA. The CDR3 protein is CASSASSSGTSDTQYF. As DNA, the CDR3 is TGTGCCAGCAGCGCCAGCTCTAGCGGAACCTCAGATACGCAGTATTTT. Full variable domain (rest looked up from reference TRBV7-2 and TRBJ2-3): GAGVSQSPSNKVTEKGKDVELRCDPISGHTALYWYRQSLGQGLEFLIYFQGNSAPDKSGLPSDRFSAERTGGSVSTLTIQRTQQEDSAVYLCASSASSSGTSDTQYFGPGTRLTVL.

This clonotype was seen many times. CDR3 nucleotide sequence: TGTGCCAGCAGCCAGGGGGGACTAGCGGGGGAGCAAGAGACCCAGTACTTC. Translating it yields CASSQGGLAGEQETQYF. The chain couples TRBV4-2 to TRBJ2-5; 14 bases are shared with TRBD2. The CDR3 sequence is 17 residues long. J was trimmed by 2 bases and V by 3 bases; bases with no gene match: 5. Germline V gene lookup returns CDR1 LGHNA and CDR2 YNFKEQ.

This clonotype was counted at least ten times. The chain uses TRBV20-1 and TRBJ2-1, with D hard to call. CDR3 length: 13 amino acids. Germline V CDR1 and CDR2: DFQATT, SNEGSKA (reference sequence). The ends were cut back, 3 bases at V and 2 bases at J, with 8 bases in the middle. This chain's CDR3 is CSARDHPYNEQFF. The CDR3 DNA reads as TGCAGTGCTAGGGACCATCCCTACAATGAGCAGTTCTTC.

Only a few counts were recorded for this clonotype. The chain links TRBV27 to TRBJ2-7; 7 bases align to TRBD1. Germline CDR1 is MNHEY and CDR2 is SMNVEV (reference sequence). The V and J ends lost 3 bases and 2 bases, in that order; junction bases with no gene match: 1. The CDR3 runs to 13 residues. The CDR3 reads CASSLQGAYEQYF. CDR3 nucleotide sequence: TGTGCCAGCAGTTTGCAGGGGGCCTACGAGCAGTACTTC.

This clonotype has at least ten counts. CDR3 in amino acids: CASSLGSSSGGATDTQYF. In DNA, the CDR3 is TGTGCCAGCAGCTTAGGTTCTTCTAGCGGGGGGGCCACAGATACGCAGTATTTT. The genes are TRBV11-2 and TRBJ2-3, with TRBD2 identical over 12 bases. The CDR3 covers 18 residues. Germline-derived CDR1 and CDR2 are SGHAT and FQNNGV. With V trimmed by 1 base and J by 2 bases, 7 bases remained unmatched.

There are many counts of this clonotype. This rearrangement joins TRBV5-5 to TRBJ2-5, with a possible D match to TRBD2 (6 bases). V dropped 5 bases and J dropped 2 bases, with 10 bases sitting between them. Germline CDR1 SGHKS, CDR2 YYEKEE (reference sequence). CDR3 length: 13 amino acids. CDR3 sequence reads: CASRRDFQETQYF. The CDR3 DNA follows: TGTGCCAGCAGAAGGGACTTTCAAGAGACCCAGTACTTC. The whole variable domain, filled in from reference TRBV5-5 and TRBJ2-5, reads DAGVTQSPTHLIKTRGQQVTLRCSPISGHKSVSWYQQVLGQGPQFIFQYYEKEERGRGNFPDRFSARQFPNYSSELNVNALLLGDSALYLCASRRDFQETQYFGPGTRLLVL.

This clonotype was counted at least ten times. This chain uses TRBV6-5 with TRBJ2-7; possibly TRBD1 for D (6 bases). The germline gives CDR1 MNHEY, CDR2 SVGAGI. This CDR3 is 14 amino acids long. The germline V and J ends were trimmed by 10 bases and 5 bases, with 21 bases remaining between them. CDR3 residues: CATTDGAGANEQYF. CDR3 bases: TGTGCCACTACCGATGGGGCAGGGGCTAACGAGCAGTACTTC.

This clonotype has ten or more counts. The CDR3: CASSWTVAKNIQYF. DNA for the CDR3: TGTGCCAGCAGTTGGACAGTAGCCAAAAACATTCAGTACTTC. The chain has TRBV12-3 or TRBV12-4 and TRBJ2-4; TRBD1 is a possible D gene (6 bases). The V gene lost 4 bases and the J gene lost 0 bases, with 7 bases spanning the gap. This CDR3 contains 14 residues.

This clonotype has ten or more counts. The chain recombines TRBV28 with TRBJ2-7; no reliable D call. V was clipped by 3 bases and J by 1 base, with 7 bases between them. Germline lookup yields CDR1 MDHEN and CDR2 SYDVKM. This CDR3 is 13 amino acids long. The chain's CDR3 is CASSLPRSYEQYF. The CDR3 region has the DNA TGTGCCAGCAGTTTGCCTAGGTCCTACGAGCAGTACTTC. The variable domain in full, completed from reference TRBV28 and TRBJ2-7, reads DVKVTQSSRYLVKRTGEKVFLECVQDMDHENMFWYRQDPGLGLRLIYFSYDVKMKEKGDIPEGYSVSREKKERFSLILESASTNQTSMYLCASSLPRSYEQYFGPGTRLTVT.

This clonotype showed up many times. The chain carries TRBV7-9 and TRBJ2-1; D not resolved. The germline gives CDR1 SEHNR, CDR2 FQNEAQ (reference sequence). V lost 4 bases to trimming and J lost 8 bases, with 24 bases between them. This CDR3 contains 17 residues. In DNA, the CDR3 is TGTGCCAGCAGCTCCATGGATAGCCCCCGCCGATTAGATGAGCAGTTCTTC. Its translation is CASSSMDSPRRLDEQFF.

This clonotype was detected many times. The chain has TRBV12-3 or TRBV12-4 and TRBJ2-1, with no clear D. V was shortened by 2 bases and J by 10 bases, with 12 bases between the two germline ends. CDR3 length equals 13 residues. CDR3 in DNA: TGTGCCAGCAGTTTATACCCGCAGGCAGAGCAGTTCTTC. Encoded protein: CASSLYPQAEQFF.

This clonotype was seen many times. V usage is TRBV5-1 and J usage is TRBJ2-7, with 10 bases aligning to TRBD2. Germline CDR1 and CDR2: SGHRS and YFSETQ. CDR3 length: 17 amino acids. V was pared by 6 bases and J by 6 bases, with 18 bases of the junction left unmatched. The DNA of the CDR3 is TGCGCCAGCACCCTTCAAGCGTCTGCTAGCGGGGGTGGCGAGCAGTACTTC. Protein product: CASTLQASASGGGEQYF.

This clonotype was detected ten times or more. V usage is TRBV20-1 and J usage is TRBJ1-1, with 11 positions matching TRBD1. The ends lost 0 bases at V and 1 base at J; junction bases unmatched: 7. The CDR3 is 17 residues long. Germline V gene lookup returns CDR1 DFQATT and CDR2 SNEGSKA (reference sequence). CDR3 coding DNA: TGCAGTGCTAGAGATCGAAGGACAGGGGGCGCGAACACTGAAGCTTTCTTT. This codes for CSARDRRTGGANTEAFF.

This clonotype has at least ten counts. This chain uses TRBV11-2 with TRBJ2-5, with 13 bases lining up with TRBD2. The germline gives CDR1 SGHAT, CDR2 FQNNGV. This CDR3 has 15 amino acids. Trimming took 5 bases from V and 2 from J; bases not matched to a gene: 2. The CDR3 bases are TGTGCCAGCAGCCAGACTAGCGGGGGGCAAGAGACCCAGTACTTC. Translated: CASSQTSGGQETQYF.

This clonotype has at least ten counts. This chain joins TRBV20-1 and TRBJ1-2, with a possible D match to TRBD1 (6 bases). The CDR3 is 15 residues long. With 0 bases removed from V and 0 bases from J, the gap between germline ends came to 11 bases. CDR1 is DFQATT, CDR2 SNEGSKA, per germline (reference sequence). DNA for the CDR3: TGCAGTGCTAGAGAGGGGGGCGGAACTAACTATGGCTACACCTTC. It specifies CSAREGGGTNYGYTF.